This TCR beta chain comes out of a study of cytomegalovirus exposure and HLA in healthy donors. General study points: Upon later analysis, TCR association rates were observed to vary by HLA locus, being highest for DRB1 and lowest for HLA-C. In a later analysis, compared with equally common non-associated chains, HLA-associated beta chains were more expanded.

As regards this clone: The antigen remains undetermined.

Healthy bone marrow donors formed the donor group. The PCR used 60 Vbeta and 13 Jbeta primers. This table comes from immunoSEQ multiplex PCR, and its TCRdb copy is limited to in-frame clones, with some not included. Here the sample spans just over 200,000 clones, more than 60% being singletons. This CDR3 has 15 amino acids. Per the germline V gene, CDR1 is SGHTA and CDR2 is FQGNSA. The germline V and J ends were trimmed by 2 bases and 0 bases, with 10 bases remaining between them. The receptor comes from a man in his forties or fifties in good health and CMV-seronegative. The chain combines TRBV7-2 with TRBJ1-2; no firm D call. Material for sequencing was PBMCs. As DNA, the CDR3 is TGTGCCAGCAGCTTACTACAGAGAGCTAACTATGGCTACACCTTC. Amino acids: CASSLLQRANYGYTF.